This T cell receptor (beta chain) was found in a study of T cell responses to AZD1222 COVID-19 vaccine. Overall study context: Pooled samples include second doses given at about 4 or 12 weeks. Study outcomes and limitations: Along spike, vaccine-associated CD4 TCRs were found throughout, with dominance at 160-218 and 743-854. There were repertoire samples only from the period after the peak T cell response.

Remarks on this clone: As yet, its antigen is unknown.

Per germline, CDR1 SQVTM and CDR2 ANQGSEA. Deletions cut 4 bases from V and 0 bases from J, with 0 bases between. This CDR3 comprises 10 residues. Sequencing used immunoSEQ multiplex PCR; TCRdb keeps in-frame clones, though not all of them. This sample has over 130,000 clones, with around 95% found just once. The TCR originated in an adult in good health. This material consisted of peripheral blood, taken on day 0 of AZD1222 vaccination. J is TRBJ1-1 and V is TRBV29-1; D unclear. This chain's CDR3 is CSVVNTEAFF. The CDR3 DNA is TGCAGCGTTGTGAACACTGAAGCTTTCTTT.